This entry features one T cell receptor (beta chain) sequence. This clone was recorded only once. There is no known antigen for this receptor. No much larger clonotype is one base removed from it; base qualities were not supplied. The collaborating institutions used their own protocols to collect whole blood in K2EDTA tubes. For TCRbeta analysis, collaborator samples were shipped as frozen whole blood, as isolated PBMCs, or as DNA extracted from either sample type. The immunoSEQ Assay, a bias-controlled multiplex PCR, was used to amplify TCRbeta CDR3 regions from genomic DNA. Per the original workflow: Within the assay, amplification of reference gene primers was used to estimate how many nucleated cells each sample contained. To quantify the absolute abundance of each unique TCRbeta CDR3 rearrangement, sequence reads were collapsed and filtered. Productive Simpson clonality was computed per sample as the square root of Simpson's diversity index over productive rearrangements. The table comes from immuneACCESS by way of TCRdb, which keeps in-frame sequences with V and J called. Part of the clones is missing from these tables; in studies checked, under half for an unresolved V gene and the rest for unknown reasons. V, J and clone size reflect that table, while D and trimming were determined from the DNA. In this sample the table shows 50,000 or so clones, roughly 89% of which occur a single time. More than 10% of the sample is taken by the ten largest.

This record belongs to a study of blood T cell repertoires in COVID-19 (dated by TCRdb to the early 2020s). Context from the whole study: The collaborator samples originated in the United States, Italy and Spain and spanned the acute and convalescent phases of COVID-19. The material from the prospective study consisted of cDNA or gDNA derived from T cells, B-cell-depleted T cells, or PBMCs. The dataset comprised deeply sampled blood TCRbeta repertoires from subjects exposed to, actively infected with, or recovered from COVID-19. The repertoires were made available in a free public database intended to serve as a resource for research on the immune response to SARS-CoV-2. The samples were drawn from two sources: the first 160 participants of the ongoing ImmuneRACE study, and over 950 subjects contributed by 6 global collaborators. A de-identified subject ID, COVID-19 status, age in years and sex were almost always included in the sample metadata. Where available, HLA class I and class II types were obtained from metadata supplied by the sample provider rather than from assay-based typing. Broader findings and caveats from the paper: The amount of clinical and demographic metadata varied by source and participant and was provided uncurated.

V and J are truncated by 6 bases and 5 bases respectively, leaving an intervening sequence of 17 bases. The CDR3 has 15 amino acids, counting the end cysteine and phenylalanine. Only the CDR3 DNA is retained, 45 bases long and in frame from the first base. For CDR1 and CDR2, the germline V gene lists SGHRS and YFSETQ. The chain joins TRBV5-1 to TRBJ2-2; TRBD2 is possibly the D segment (5 matching bases). The sequence was collected from a man aged 55 to 70 with active COVID-19. The sequencing input was peripheral blood. The sequenced DNA: TGCGCCAGCACCCCTATACAGACGGGAACCGGGGAGCTGTTTTTT. Its protein product is CASTPIQTGTGELFF.